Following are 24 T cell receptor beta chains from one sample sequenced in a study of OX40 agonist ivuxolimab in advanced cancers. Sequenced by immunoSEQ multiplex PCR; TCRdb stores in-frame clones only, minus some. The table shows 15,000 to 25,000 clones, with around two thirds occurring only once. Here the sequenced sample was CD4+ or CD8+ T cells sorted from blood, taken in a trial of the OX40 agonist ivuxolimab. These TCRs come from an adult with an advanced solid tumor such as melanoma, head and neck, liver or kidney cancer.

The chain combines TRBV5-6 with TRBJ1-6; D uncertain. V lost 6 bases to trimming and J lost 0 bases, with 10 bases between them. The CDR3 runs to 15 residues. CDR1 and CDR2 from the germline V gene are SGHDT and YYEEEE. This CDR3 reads CASTTGSSYNSPLHF. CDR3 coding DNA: TGTGCCAGCACAACCGGGAGCTCCTATAATTCACCCCTCCACTTT. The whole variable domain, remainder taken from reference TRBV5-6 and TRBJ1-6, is DAGVTQSPTHLIKTRGQQVTLRCSPKSGHDTVSWYQQALGQGPQFIFQYYEEEERQRGNFPDRFSGHQFPNYSSELNVNALLLGDSALYLCASTTGSSYNSPLHFGNGTRLTVT.

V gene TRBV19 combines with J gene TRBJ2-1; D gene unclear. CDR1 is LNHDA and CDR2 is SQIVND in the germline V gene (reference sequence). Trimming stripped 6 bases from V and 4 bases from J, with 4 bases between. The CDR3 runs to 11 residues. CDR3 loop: CASRDYNEQFF. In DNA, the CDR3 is TGTGCCAGTAGGGATTACAATGAGCAGTTCTTC.

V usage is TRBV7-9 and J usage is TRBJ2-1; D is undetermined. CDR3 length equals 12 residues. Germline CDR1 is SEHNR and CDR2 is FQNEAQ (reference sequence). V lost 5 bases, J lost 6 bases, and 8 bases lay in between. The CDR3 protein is CASSQKINEQFF. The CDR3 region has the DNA TGTGCCAGCAGCCAAAAAATCAATGAGCAGTTCTTC. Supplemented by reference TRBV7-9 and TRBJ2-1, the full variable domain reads DTGVSQNPRHKITKRGQNVTFRCDPISEHNRLYWYRQTLGQGPEFLTYFQNEAQLEKSRLLSDRFSAERPKGSFSTLEIQRTEQGDSAMYLCASSQKINEQFFGPGTRLTVL.

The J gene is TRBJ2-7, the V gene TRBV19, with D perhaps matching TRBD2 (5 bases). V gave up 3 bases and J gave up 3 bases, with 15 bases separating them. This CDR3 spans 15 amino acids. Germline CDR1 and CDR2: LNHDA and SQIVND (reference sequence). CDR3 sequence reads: CASSISSGPNYEQYF. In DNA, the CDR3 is TGTGCCAGTAGTATCAGCAGCGGTCCAAACTACGAGCAGTACTTC.

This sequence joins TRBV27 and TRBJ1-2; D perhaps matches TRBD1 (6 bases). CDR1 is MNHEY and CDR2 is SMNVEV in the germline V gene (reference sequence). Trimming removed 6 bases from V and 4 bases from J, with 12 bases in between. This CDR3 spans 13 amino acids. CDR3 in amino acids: CASSWDTGYGYTF. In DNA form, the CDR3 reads TGTGCCAGCAGCTGGGACACGGGCTATGGCTACACCTTC.

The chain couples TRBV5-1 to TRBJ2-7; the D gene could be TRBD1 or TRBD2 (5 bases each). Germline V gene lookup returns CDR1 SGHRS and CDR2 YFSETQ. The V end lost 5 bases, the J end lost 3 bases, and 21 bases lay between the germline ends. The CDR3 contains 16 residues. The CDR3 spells CASRKEAGKGFYEQYF. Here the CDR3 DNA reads TGCGCCAGCAGGAAGGAGGCAGGGAAGGGCTTCTACGAGCAGTACTTC.

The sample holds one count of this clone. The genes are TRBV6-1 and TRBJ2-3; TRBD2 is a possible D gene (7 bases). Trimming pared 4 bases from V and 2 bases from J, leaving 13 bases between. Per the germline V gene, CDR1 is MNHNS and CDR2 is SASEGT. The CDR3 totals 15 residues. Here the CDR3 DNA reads TGTGCCAGCAGTGTCGCGGGGGCCCCCACAGATACGCAGTATTTT. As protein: CASSVAGAPTDTQYF.

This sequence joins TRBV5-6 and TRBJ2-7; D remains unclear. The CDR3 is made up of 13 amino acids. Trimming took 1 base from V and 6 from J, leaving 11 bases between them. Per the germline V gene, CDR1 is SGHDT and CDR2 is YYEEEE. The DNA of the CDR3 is TGTGCCAGCAGCTTGTCCCAGTTTTTCGAGCAGTACTTC. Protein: CASSLSQFFEQYF. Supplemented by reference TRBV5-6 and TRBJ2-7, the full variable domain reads DAGVTQSPTHLIKTRGQQVTLRCSPKSGHDTVSWYQQALGQGPQFIFQYYEEEERQRGNFPDRFSGHQFPNYSSELNVNALLLGDSALYLCASSLSQFFEQYFGPGTRLTVT.

CDR3 loop: CASRRTDDYNEQFF. The DNA of the CDR3 is TGTGCCAGCAGACGGACGGACGATTACAATGAGCAGTTCTTC. The chain carries TRBV2 and TRBJ2-1; D remains unclear. V dropped 6 bases and J dropped 4 bases, with 13 bases sitting between them. The length of the CDR3 is 14 residues. The germline V gene has CDR1 SNHLY and CDR2 FYNNEI. Drawing the rest from reference TRBV2 and TRBJ2-1, the complete variable domain is EPEVTQTPSHQVTQMGQEVILRCVPISNHLYFYWYRQILGQKVEFLVSFYNNEISEKSEIFDDQFSVERPDGSNFTLKIRSTKLEDSAMYFCASRRTDDYNEQFFGPGTRLTVL.

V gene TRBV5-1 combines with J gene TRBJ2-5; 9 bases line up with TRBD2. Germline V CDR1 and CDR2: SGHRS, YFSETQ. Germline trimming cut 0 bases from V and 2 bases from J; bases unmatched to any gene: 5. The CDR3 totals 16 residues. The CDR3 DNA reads TGCGCCAGCAGCTTGGGGCTAGCGGGGTCACAAGAGACCCAGTACTTC. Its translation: CASSLGLAGSQETQYF.

The CDR3 protein is CASSYRTSGIYEQYF. The CDR3 nucleotides are TGTGCCAGCAGTTACAGGACTAGCGGGATCTACGAGCAGTACTTC. The chain combines TRBV6-6 with TRBJ2-7, with 12 positions matching TRBD2. This CDR3 spans 15 amino acids. The germline V gene has CDR1 MNHNY and CDR2 SVGAGI (reference sequence). Losses at the gene ends were 2 bases for V and 3 bases for J; bases not matched to a gene: 2.

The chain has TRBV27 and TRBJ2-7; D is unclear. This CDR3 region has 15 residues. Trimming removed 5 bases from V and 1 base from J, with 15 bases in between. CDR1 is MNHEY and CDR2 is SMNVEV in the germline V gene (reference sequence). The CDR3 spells CASSLTTRISYEQYF. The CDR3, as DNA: TGTGCCAGCAGTCTAACCACACGAATATCCTACGAGCAGTACTTC.

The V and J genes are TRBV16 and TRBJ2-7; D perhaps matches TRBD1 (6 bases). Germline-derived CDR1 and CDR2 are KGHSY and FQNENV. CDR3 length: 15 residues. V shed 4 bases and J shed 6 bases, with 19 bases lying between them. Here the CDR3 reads CASSPGQGTLVEQYF. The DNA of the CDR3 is TGTGCCAGCAGCCCCGGTCAGGGGACCCTTGTCGAGCAGTACTTC.

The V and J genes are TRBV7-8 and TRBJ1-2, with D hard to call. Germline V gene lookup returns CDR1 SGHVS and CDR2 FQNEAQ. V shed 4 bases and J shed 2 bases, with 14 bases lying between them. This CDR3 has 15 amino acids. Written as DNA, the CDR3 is TGTGCCAGCAGCTCCGAGGTGGGGAAGAACTATGGCTACACCTTC. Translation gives CASSSEVGKNYGYTF.

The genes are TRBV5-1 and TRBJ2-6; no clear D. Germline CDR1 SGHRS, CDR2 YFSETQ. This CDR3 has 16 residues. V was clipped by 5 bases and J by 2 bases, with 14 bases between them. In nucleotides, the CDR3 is TGCGCCAGCAGGCAATGGTCCCGCGCTGGGGCCAACGTCCTGACTTTC. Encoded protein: CASRQWSRAGANVLTF.

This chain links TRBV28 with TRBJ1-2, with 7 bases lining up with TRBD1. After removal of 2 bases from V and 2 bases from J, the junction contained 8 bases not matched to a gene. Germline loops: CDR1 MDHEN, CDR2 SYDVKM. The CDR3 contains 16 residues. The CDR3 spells CASSLIGTATNYGYTF. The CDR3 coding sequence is TGTGCCAGCAGTTTAATTGGGACAGCAACGAACTATGGCTACACCTTC.

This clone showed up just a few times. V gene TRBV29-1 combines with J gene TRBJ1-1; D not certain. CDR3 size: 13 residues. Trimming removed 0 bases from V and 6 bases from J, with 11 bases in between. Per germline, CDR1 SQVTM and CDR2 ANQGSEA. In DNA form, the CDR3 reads TGCAGCGTTGAAGATCAGACGGTACCTGAAGCTTTCTTT. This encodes CSVEDQTVPEAFF.

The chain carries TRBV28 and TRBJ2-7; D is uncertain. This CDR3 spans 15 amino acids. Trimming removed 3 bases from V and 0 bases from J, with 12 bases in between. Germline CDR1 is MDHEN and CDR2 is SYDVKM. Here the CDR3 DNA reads TGTGCCAGCAGTTTTAGGATGTCCAGCTCCTACGAGCAGTACTTC. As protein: CASSFRMSSSYEQYF.

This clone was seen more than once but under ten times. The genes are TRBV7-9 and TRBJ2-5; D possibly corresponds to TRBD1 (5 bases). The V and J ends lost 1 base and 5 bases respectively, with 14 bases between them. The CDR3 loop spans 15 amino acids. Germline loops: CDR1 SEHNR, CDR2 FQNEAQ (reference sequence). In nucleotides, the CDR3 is TGTGCCAGCAGCTTAGGACCCACAGGAGTCGAGACCCAGTACTTC. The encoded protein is CASSLGPTGVETQYF.

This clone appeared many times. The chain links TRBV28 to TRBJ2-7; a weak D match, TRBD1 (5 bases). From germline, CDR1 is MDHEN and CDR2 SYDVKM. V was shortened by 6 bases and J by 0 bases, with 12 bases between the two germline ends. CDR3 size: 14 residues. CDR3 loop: CASRGLGPSYEQYF. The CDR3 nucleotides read TGTGCCAGCAGGGGGCTGGGGCCCTCCTACGAGCAGTACTTC.

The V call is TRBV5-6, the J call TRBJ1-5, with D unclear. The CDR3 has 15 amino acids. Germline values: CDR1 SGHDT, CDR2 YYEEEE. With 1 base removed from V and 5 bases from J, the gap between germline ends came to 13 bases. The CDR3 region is CASSLSERSDQPQHF. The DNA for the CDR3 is TGTGCCAGCAGCTTGAGCGAACGAAGTGATCAGCCCCAGCATTTT.

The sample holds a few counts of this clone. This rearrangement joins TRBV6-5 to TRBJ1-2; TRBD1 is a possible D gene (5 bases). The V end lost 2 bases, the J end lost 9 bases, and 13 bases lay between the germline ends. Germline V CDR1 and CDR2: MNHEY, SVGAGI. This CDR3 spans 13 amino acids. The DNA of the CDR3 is TGTGCCAGCAGTTACCGTCAGGGAAGGAGCTACACCTTC. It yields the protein CASSYRQGRSYTF.

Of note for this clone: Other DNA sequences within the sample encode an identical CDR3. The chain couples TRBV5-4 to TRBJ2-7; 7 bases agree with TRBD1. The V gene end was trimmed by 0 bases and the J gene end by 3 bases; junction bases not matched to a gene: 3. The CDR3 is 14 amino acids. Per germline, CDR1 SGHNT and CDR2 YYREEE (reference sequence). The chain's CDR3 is CASSLDRGDYEQYF. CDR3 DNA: TGTGCCAGCAGCTTGGACAGGGGCGACTACGAGCAGTACTTC.

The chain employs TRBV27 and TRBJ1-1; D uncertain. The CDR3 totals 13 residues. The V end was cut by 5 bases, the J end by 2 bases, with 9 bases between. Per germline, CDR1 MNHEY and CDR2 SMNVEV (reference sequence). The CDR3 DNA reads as TGTGCCAGCAGTACGTGGGCAAACACTGAAGCTTTCTTT. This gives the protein CASSTWANTEAFF.